Reported below is one TCR beta chain. Germline CDR1 MNHEY, CDR2 SVGAGI. The CDR3 has 15 amino acids. V trimming: 8 bases; J trimming: 6 bases; junction bases outside the gene matches: 12. The sample originates from a study of T cells after yellow fever vaccination. TCRdb processed the 5' RACE reads anew with MiXCR; each CDR3 protein has one entry. The data contain 340,000 or so distinct CDR3 sequences, about an eighth of them singletons. The genes are TRBV6-5 and TRBJ2-1; 8 nucleotides align to TRBD2. The clonotype comes from a man aged 18 to 35 who received the YFV17D yellow fever vaccine. The sequenced sample was CD4+ T cells sorted from PBMCs, obtained 15 days after the yellow fever booster vaccination. The CDR3 sequence is CASRTGLAGLNEQFF. The CDR3 DNA follows: TGTGCCAGCCGGACCGGGCTAGCGGGCCTCAATGAGCAGTTCTTC.